This T cell receptor beta chain was captured by sequencing in a study of regulatory T cells in long-lasting Graves disease (dated by TCRdb to the early 2020s). Study-wide context: Persistent Graves' disease was defined as persistently positive TSH receptor autoantibodies together with antithyroid drug treatment for over 5 years. On average, persistent Graves' disease patients in the clinical cohort had been on antithyroid drugs for about 10.3 years. The study was conducted in China and was registered as a clinical trial. Persistent Graves' disease patients were compared with newly diagnosed Graves' disease patients by peripheral blood TCR sequencing and RNA sequencing. A total of 33 samples underwent TCR sequencing: around 13 from persistent and about 20 from newly diagnosed Graves' disease patients. On the study overall, not on this receptor specifically: As a limitation, the authors acknowledged that the small sample size may reduce accuracy. The study examined only peripheral blood because the primary lesion, thyroid tissue, could not be accessed. Only the TCR beta chain was sequenced and analyzed. Patients with persistent disease shared more public clonotypes (around 2,500) than newly diagnosed patients did (around 930). Compared with newly diagnosed patients, persistent Graves' disease patients had lower TCR Shannon entropy and fewer highly expanded clones, which suggests clonal expansion.

As concerns this clonotype: What this receptor recognizes is not known. One junction end does not reproduce the germline sequence, and a read error may be involved.

Library preparation was by multiplex PCR. Reads for this sample came from an Illumina HiSeq 4000. CDR3 regions were amplified by Arm-PCR with iRepertoire HTBI primers to construct TCR beta libraries. Gel purification was performed on PCR products prior to sequencing. In the paper's pipeline: Gene usage analysis of CDR3 amino acid clonotypes relied on the approximately 68 TRBV and about 15 TRBJ segments identified across samples. Filtered high-quality paired reads were merged into contigs using COPE and FqMerger. BLAST was used to align contigs to the IMGT TRBV, TRBD and TRBJ reference genes, and CDR3 was defined following IMGT. Any clonotype with a frequency above 0.1% was classified as a highly expanded clone. Repertoire diversity was measured by Shannon entropy, and V-J evenness by the Gini coefficient. Public clonotypes were defined as clonotypes shared by more than one individual. In-frame beta chains were kept once TCRdb had trimmed the public reads at Q25 with fastp and called clones with MiXCR. Identical CDR3 proteins give one entry, which carries the most common genes and DNA. In this record, the V and J calls reflect TCRdb's handling and not the investigators' own analysis. The sample contains about 470,000 distinct CDR3 sequences, around 21% of them found a single time. The biggest ten clones account for approximately 7.8% of the sample.

The time point tag for this specimen amounts to: persistent/refractory GD, antithyroid drugs over 5 years with positive TRAb. For both TCR sequencing and RNA sequencing, RNA was extracted from PBMCs in TRIzol. The diagnosis of Graves' disease followed American Thyroid Association guidelines. Recruitment of patients was carried out at an endocrinology department in Xi'an, China. From each patient, nine milliliters of peripheral blood was collected into an EDTA anticoagulant tube. Ficoll Paque Plus density gradient separation was used to isolate PBMCs, and no additional T cell sorting was done. An Agilent 2100 Bioanalyzer and agarose gel were used to check RNA quality, and a NanoDrop 2000 was used to measure RNA concentration. The clonotype originates from a female donor with Graves disease. The sample in question was peripheral blood mononuclear cells (PBMCs), obtained when the disease was refractory, from a patient treated with antithyroid drugs.

The CDR3 reads CASSPTAGNTGEPFF. The DNA sequence is given as TGTGCCAGCAGTCCAACGGCGGGAAACACCGGGGAGCCGTTTTTT. The rearranged chain carries TRBV6-1 and TRBJ2-2; a tentative D match to TRBD2 spans 6 bases. CDR1 is given as MNHNS and CDR2 as SASEGT, both from the germline V gene. There are 15 amino acids in the CDR3, from cysteine to phenylalanine inclusive. Just the 45-base CDR3 DNA is kept, in frame starting at base 1.